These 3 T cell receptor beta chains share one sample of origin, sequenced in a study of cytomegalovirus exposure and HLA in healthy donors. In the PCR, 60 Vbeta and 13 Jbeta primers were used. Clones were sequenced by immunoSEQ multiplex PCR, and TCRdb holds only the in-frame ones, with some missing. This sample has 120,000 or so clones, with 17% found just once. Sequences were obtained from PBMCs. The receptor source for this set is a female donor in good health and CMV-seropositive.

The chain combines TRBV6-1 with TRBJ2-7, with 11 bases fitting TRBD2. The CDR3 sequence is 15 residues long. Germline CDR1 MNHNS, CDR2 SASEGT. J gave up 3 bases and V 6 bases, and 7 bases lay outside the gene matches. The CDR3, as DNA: TGTGCCAGCAGGGAGACTAGCGGGGTGAGCTACGAGCAGTACTTC. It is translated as CASRETSGVSYEQYF.

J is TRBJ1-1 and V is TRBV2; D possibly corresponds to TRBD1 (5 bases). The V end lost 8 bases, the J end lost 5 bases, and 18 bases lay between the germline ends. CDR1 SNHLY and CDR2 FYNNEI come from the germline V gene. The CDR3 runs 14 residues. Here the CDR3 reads CASRPGGRGTEAFF. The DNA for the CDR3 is TGTGCCAGCCGACCGGGGGGAAGGGGTACTGAAGCTTTCTTT.

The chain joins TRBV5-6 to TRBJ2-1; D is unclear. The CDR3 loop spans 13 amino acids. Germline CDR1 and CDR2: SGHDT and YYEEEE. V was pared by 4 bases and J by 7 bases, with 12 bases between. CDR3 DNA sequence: TGTGCCAGCAGCCTACGAGCCTTAAATGAGCAGTTCTTC. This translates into CASSLRALNEQFF.